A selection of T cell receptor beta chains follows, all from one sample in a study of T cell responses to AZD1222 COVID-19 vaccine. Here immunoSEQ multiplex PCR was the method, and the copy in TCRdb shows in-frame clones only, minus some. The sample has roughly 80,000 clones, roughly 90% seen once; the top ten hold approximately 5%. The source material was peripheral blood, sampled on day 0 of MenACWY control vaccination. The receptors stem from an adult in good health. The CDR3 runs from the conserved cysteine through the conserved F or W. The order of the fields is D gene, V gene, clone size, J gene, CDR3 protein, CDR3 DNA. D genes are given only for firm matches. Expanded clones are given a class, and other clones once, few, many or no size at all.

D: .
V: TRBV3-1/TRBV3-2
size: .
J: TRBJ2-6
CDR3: CASSQGLISGANVLTF
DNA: TGTGCCAGCAGCCAGGGTCTTATCTCTGGGGCCAACGTCCTGACTTTC

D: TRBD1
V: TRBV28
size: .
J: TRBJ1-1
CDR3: CASSQIGQGDTEAFF
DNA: TGTGCCAGCAGTCAAATCGGACAGGGGGACACTGAAGCTTTCTTT

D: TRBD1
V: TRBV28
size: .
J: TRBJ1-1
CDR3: CASSLGTGEAFF
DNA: TGTGCCAGCAGTTTAGGGACAGGGGAAGCTTTCTTT

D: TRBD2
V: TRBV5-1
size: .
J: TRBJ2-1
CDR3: CASSREGRDNEQFF
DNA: TGCGCCAGCTCCCGGGAGGGTCGGGACAATGAGCAGTTCTTC

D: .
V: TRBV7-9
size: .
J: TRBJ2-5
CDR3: CASSLRLAGGETQYF
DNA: TGTGCCAGCAGCTTAAGACTCGCGGGTGGAGAGACCCAGTACTTC

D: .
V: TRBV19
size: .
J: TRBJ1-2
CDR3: CASSRDQPAYGYTF
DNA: TGTGCCAGTAGTAGAGACCAACCCGCATATGGCTACACCTTC

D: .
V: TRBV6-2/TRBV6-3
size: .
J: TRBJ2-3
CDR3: CASSYSPDRRYTDTQYF
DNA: TGTGCCAGCAGTTACTCTCCCGATAGGAGGTACACAGATACGCAGTATTTT

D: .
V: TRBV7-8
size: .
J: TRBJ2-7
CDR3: CASSWEGTAYEQYF
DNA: TGTGCCAGCAGCTGGGAGGGGACAGCCTACGAGCAGTACTTC

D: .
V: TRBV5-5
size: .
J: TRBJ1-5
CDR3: CASSLGRAEKGNQPQHF
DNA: TGTGCCAGCAGCTTGGGTAGGGCTGAAAAGGGCAATCAGCCCCAGCATTTT

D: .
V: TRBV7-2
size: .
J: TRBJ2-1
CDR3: CASSLGGGPGYNEQFF
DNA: TGTGCCAGCAGCCTAGGCGGTGGCCCGGGGTACAATGAGCAGTTCTTC

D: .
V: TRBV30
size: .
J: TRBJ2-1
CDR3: CAWAGGNYNEQFF
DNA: TGTGCCTGGGCGGGCGGGAACTACAATGAGCAGTTCTTC

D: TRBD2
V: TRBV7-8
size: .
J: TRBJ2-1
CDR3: CASSLRLAGIIDEQFF
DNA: TGTGCCAGCAGCCTGAGACTAGCGGGAATAATCGATGAGCAGTTCTTC

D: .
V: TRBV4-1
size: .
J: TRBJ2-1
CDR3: CASSQGGGLPGYNEQFF
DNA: TGCGCCAGCAGCCAAGGGGGCGGGCTCCCGGGCTACAATGAGCAGTTCTTC

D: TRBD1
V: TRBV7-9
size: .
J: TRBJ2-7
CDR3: CASSLLGDRVGGQYF
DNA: TGTGCCAGCAGCTTACTCGGCGACAGGGTAGGGGGGCAGTACTTC

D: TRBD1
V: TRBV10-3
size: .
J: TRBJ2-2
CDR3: CAISPGQGADTGELFF
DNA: TGTGCCATCAGTCCGGGACAGGGGGCAGACACCGGGGAGCTGTTTTTT

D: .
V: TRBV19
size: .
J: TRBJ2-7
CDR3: CASSSRGWRLPYEQYF
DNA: TGTGCCAGTAGTTCGCGAGGGTGGAGGTTACCCTACGAGCAGTACTTC

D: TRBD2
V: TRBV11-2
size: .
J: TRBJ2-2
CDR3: CASSLVGLAGELFF
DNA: TGTGCCAGCAGCTTAGTAGGACTAGCCGGGGAGCTGTTTTTT

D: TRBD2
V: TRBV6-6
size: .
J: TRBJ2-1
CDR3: CASSPKGWDYLNNEQFF
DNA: TGTGCCAGCAGTCCTAAGGGTTGGGACTACCTAAACAATGAGCAGTTCTTC

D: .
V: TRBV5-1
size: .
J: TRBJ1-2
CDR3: CASSFDGQTMGYTF
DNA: TGCGCCAGCAGCTTTGACGGCCAAACTATGGGCTACACCTTC

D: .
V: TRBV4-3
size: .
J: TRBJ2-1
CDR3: CASSQDWVRPSSYNEQFF
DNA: TGCGCCAGCAGCCAAGACTGGGTACGCCCAAGCTCCTACAATGAGCAGTTCTTC

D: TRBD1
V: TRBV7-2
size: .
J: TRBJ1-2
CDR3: CASSLNRGVGGYTF
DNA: TGTGCCAGCAGCTTAAACAGGGGGGTTGGTGGCTACACCTTC

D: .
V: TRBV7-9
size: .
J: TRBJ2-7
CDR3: CASSLGDYEQYF
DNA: TGTGCCAGCAGCTTAGGGGACTACGAGCAGTACTTC

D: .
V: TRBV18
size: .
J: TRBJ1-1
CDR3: CASSAGAITNTEAFF
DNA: TGTGCCAGCTCAGCCGGGGCCATTACGAACACTGAAGCTTTCTTT

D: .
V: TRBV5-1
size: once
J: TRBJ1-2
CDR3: CASSTAGGANYGYTF
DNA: TGCGCCAGCAGCACGGCGGGAGGGGCTAACTATGGCTACACCTTC

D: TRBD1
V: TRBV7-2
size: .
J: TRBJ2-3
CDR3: CASSWDRAADTQYF
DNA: TGTGCCAGCAGCTGGGACAGGGCAGCAGATACGCAGTATTTT

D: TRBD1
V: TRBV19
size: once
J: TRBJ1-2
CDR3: CASSMGQGGYTF
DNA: TGTGCCAGTAGTATGGGACAGGGGGGCTACACCTTC

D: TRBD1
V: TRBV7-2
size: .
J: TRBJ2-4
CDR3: CASSLQGQGYIQYF
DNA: TGTGCCAGCAGTCTTCAGGGACAGGGTTACATTCAGTACTTC

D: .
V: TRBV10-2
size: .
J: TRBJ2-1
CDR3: CASKNRLVGNEQFF
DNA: TGCGCCAGCAAAAATCGACTAGTGGGCAATGAGCAGTTCTTC

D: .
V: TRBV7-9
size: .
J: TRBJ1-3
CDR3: CASLREAGNTIYF
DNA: TGTGCCAGCCTTCGGGAGGCTGGAAACACCATATATTTT

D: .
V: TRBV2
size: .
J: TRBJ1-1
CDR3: CASSARGTVLREAFF
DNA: TGTGCCAGCAGTGCGCGTGGGACGGTCCTAAGGGAAGCTTTCTTT

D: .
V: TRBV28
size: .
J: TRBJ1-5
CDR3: CASSPRGPQHF
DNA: TGTGCCAGCAGCCCGAGGGGGCCCCAGCATTTT

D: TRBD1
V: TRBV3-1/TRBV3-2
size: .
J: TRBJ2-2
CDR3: CASSQQGAGGELFF
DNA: TGTGCCAGCAGCCAACAGGGGGCTGGCGGGGAGCTGTTTTTT

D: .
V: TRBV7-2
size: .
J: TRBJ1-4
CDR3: CASSPSLGATNEKLFF
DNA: TGTGCCAGCAGCCCCTCTCTGGGCGCAACTAATGAAAAACTGTTTTTT

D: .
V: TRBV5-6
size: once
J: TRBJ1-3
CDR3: CASRQQGHGNTIYF
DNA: TGTGCCAGCAGACAACAGGGCCATGGAAACACCATATATTTT

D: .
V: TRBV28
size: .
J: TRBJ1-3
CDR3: CASIVGGEAGNTIYF
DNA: TGTGCCAGCATCGTAGGGGGGGAGGCTGGAAACACCATATATTTT

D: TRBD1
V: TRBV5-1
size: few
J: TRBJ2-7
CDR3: CASSEGQGGYEQYF
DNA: TGCGCCAGCAGCGAGGGACAGGGGGGCTACGAGCAGTACTTC

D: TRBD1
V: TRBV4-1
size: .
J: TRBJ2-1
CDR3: CASSRAIGQGNYNEQFF
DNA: TGCGCCAGCAGCCGCGCGATCGGACAGGGGAACTACAATGAGCAGTTCTTC

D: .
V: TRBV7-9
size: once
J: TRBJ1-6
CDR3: CASSLEPGHSPLHF
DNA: TGTGCCAGCAGCTTAGAACCGGGGCATTCACCCCTCCACTTT

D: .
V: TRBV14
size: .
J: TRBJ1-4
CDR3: CASSQGTVEKLFF
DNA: TGTGCCAGCAGCCAAGGCACAGTAGAAAAACTGTTTTTT

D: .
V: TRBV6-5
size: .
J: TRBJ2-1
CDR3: CASSSNFPDYHNEQFF
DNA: TGTGCCAGCAGTTCGAACTTCCCGGACTATCACAATGAGCAGTTCTTC

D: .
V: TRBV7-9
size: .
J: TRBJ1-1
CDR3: CASSIQGPLTEAFF
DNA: TGTGCCAGCAGCATCCAGGGCCCCCTCACTGAAGCTTTCTTT

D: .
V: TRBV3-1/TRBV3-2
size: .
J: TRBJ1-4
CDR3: CASSPTGVNEKLFF
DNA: TGTGCCAGCAGCCCAACAGGAGTTAATGAAAAACTGTTTTTT

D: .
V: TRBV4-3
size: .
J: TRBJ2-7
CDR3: CASSPVPAGGTYEQYF
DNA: TGCGCCAGCAGCCCGGTCCCCGCAGGGGGGACTTACGAGCAGTACTTC

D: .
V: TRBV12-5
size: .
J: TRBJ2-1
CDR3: CASGLDRTGEAGRSYNEQFF
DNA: TGTGCTAGTGGTTTGGACCGGACAGGAGAAGCGGGACGATCCTACAATGAGCAGTTCTTC

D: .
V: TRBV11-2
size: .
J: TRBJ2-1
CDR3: CASSLGLERLYNEQFF
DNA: TGTGCCAGCAGCTTAGGGCTGGAGAGGCTCTACAATGAGCAGTTCTTC

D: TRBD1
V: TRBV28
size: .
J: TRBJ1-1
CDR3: CASSLRQGAGAFF
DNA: TGTGCCAGCAGTTTGAGGCAGGGGGCTGGAGCTTTCTTT

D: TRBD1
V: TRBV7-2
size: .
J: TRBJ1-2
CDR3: CASSLQGAAIYGYTF
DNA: TGTGCCAGCAGCCTACAGGGGGCGGCTATCTATGGCTACACCTTC

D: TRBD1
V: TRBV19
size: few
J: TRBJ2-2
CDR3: CASSRGQGWRGELFF
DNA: TGTGCCAGTAGTAGGGGACAGGGTTGGCGCGGGGAGCTGTTTTTT

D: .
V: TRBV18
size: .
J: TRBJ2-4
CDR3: CASSPGEQLFVSKNIQYF
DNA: TGTGCCAGCTCACCAGGGGAACAGTTATTTGTGTCCAAAAACATTCAGTACTTC

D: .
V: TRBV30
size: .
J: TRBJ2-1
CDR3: CARRGGGDEQFF
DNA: TGTGCCCGGAGGGGAGGGGGGGATGAGCAGTTCTTC

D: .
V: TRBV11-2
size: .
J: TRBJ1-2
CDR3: CASSFPGRTNYGYTF
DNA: TGTGCCAGCAGCTTTCCGGGACGGACTAACTATGGCTACACCTTC

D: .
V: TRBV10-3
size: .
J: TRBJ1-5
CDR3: CAISESLRNSNQPQHF
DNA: TGTGCCATCAGTGAGTCGTTGAGAAATAGCAATCAGCCCCAGCATTTT

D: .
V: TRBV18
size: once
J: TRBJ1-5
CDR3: CASSPRDRQTQPQHF
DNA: TGTGCCAGCTCACCACGAGACAGGCAGACTCAGCCCCAGCATTTT

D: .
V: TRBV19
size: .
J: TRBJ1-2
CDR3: CASSIAAASDGYTF
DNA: TGTGCCAGTAGTATAGCTGCCGCATCAGATGGCTACACCTTC

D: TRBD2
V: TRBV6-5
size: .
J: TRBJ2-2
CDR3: CASRGGKLEGELFF
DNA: TGTGCCAGCAGGGGGGGGAAACTAGAAGGGGAGCTGTTTTTT

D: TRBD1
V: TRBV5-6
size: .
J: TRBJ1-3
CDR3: CASSWGTGLSGNTIYF
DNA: TGTGCCAGCAGCTGGGGGACAGGGCTCTCTGGAAACACCATATATTTT

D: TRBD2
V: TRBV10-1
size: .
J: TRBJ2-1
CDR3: CASSGASGTNEQFF
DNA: TGCGCCAGCAGTGGGGCTAGCGGGACTAATGAGCAGTTCTTC

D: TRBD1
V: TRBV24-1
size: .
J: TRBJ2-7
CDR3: CATSDSGQGRDEQYF
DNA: TGTGCCACCAGTGATTCGGGACAGGGGCGGGACGAGCAGTACTTC